A single sample is the source of the 6 T cell receptor beta chains below, sequenced in a study of Tregs in tolerant kidney transplant recipients. Data came from immunoSEQ multiplex PCR; TCRdb stores just in-frame clones and leaves some out. The repertoire consists of nearly 95,000 clones, with over 85% occurring once and the leading ten covering approximately 0.5%. Sequencing was performed on CD4+ T cells from blood, taken before the transplant. Receptor source: a human donor who received a combined kidney and bone marrow transplant.

This chain uses TRBV7-3 with TRBJ2-1; 10 bases match TRBD2. The ends lost 0 bases at V and 10 bases at J; junction bases unmatched: 9. The CDR3 is 16 amino acids. In germline, CDR1 is SGHTA, CDR2 FQGTGA. The CDR3 loop is CASSLTSGGAITEQFF. As DNA, the CDR3 is TGTGCCAGCAGCTTAACCAGCGGGGGGGCCATAACCGAGCAGTTCTTC.

This chain connects TRBV4-1 to TRBJ2-5; 7 bases are shared with TRBD2. The J call is doubtful: the DNA matches TRBJ2-7 better. This CDR3 is 15 amino acids long. CDR1 MGHRA and CDR2 YSYEKL come from the germline V gene. The CDR3 DNA reads as TGCGCCAGCAGCCGCGAGCTAGCGGACACCTACGAGCAGTACTTC. Its translation: CASSRELADTYEQYF.

This rearrangement joins TRBV4-2 to TRBJ2-2, with 11 positions matching TRBD2. The CDR3 runs to 15 residues. Germline CDR1 LGHNA, CDR2 YNFKEQ. V was pared by 3 bases and J by 6 bases, with 3 bases of the junction left unmatched. This chain's CDR3 is CASSHLAGGSGELFF. The CDR3 DNA reads as TGTGCCAGCAGCCACTTAGCGGGAGGGTCCGGGGAGCTGTTTTTT.

The rearrangement joins TRBV28 to TRBJ2-3; D not certain. Germline V gives CDR1 MDHEN, CDR2 SYDVKM. This CDR3 is built from 16 residues. With 6 bases removed from V and 4 bases from J, the gap between germline ends came to 20 bases. The CDR3 DNA reads as TGTGCCAGCAGCACCTTTGGGCGTTTTATTGCAGATACGCAGTATTTT. It encodes CASSTFGRFIADTQYF.

The rearrangement uses TRBV6-6 and TRBJ1-5, with TRBD1 matching over 7 bases. The CDR3 spans 16 residues. CDR1 is MNHNY and CDR2 is SVGAGI in the germline V gene (reference sequence). With V trimmed by 6 bases and J by 0 bases, 8 bases remained unmatched. Here the CDR3 DNA reads TGTGCCAGCAGCGGAAAAAACAGGGGTAGCAATCAGCCCCAGCATTTT. It codes for CASSGKNRGSNQPQHF.

The genes are TRBV30 and TRBJ1-2; D remains ambiguous. The CDR3 spans 15 residues. Germline loops: CDR1 GTSNPN, CDR2 SVGIG (reference sequence). The V and J ends lost 0 bases and 3 bases respectively, with 14 bases between them. CDR3 sequence: CAWSVEPGWHYGYTF. The CDR3 DNA is TGTGCCTGGAGTGTAGAACCAGGCTGGCACTATGGCTACACCTTC.